The present T cell receptor beta chain was sequenced within a study of radiation and T cells in renal cell carcinoma. Whole-study findings and limits: Without pretreatment biopsies, baseline tumor clonotype presence was undetermined.

The CDR3 is 13 residues long. V was shortened by 5 bases and J by 10 bases, with 17 bases between the two germline ends. Germline V gene sequence: CDR1 SEHNR, CDR2 FQNEAQ (reference sequence). Specified time point: blood 2 weeks post-SBRT. Treatment of the sample: 15 Gy SBRT to primary tumor, nephrectomy 4 weeks later. This renal cell carcinoma was of the clear cell type. Comments on this clone: Antigen unknown.

Measured with immunoSEQ multiplex PCR; TCRdb has only the in-frame clones, and not every one. In the table there are under 150,000 clones, 70% to 90% of which are singletons. The receptor was derived from a woman aged 55-75 years with renal cell carcinoma. Sequences were derived from blood, sampled from a patient whose treatment included radiotherapy and nephrectomy. The V gene is TRBV7-9, the J gene TRBJ2-5; D is possibly TRBD1 (5 bases). This chain's CDR3 is CASSRYPQGSQYF. The CDR3 bases are TGTGCCAGCAGCCGATATCCGCAGGGAAGCCAGTACTTC.